The 32 T cell receptor beta chains presented below share a single source sample, sequenced in a study of OX40 agonist ivuxolimab in advanced cancers. Sequenced by immunoSEQ multiplex PCR; TCRdb stores in-frame clones only, minus some. The sample contains over 70,000 clones, about 88% of which appear only once. Material: CD4+ or CD8+ T cells sorted from blood, obtained in a trial of the OX40 agonist ivuxolimab. Every receptor here comes from an adult with an advanced solid tumor such as melanoma, head and neck, liver or kidney cancer.

V is TRBV7-6 and J is TRBJ2-1; D uncertain. CDR3 length: 14 amino acids. The germline V and J ends were trimmed by 1 base and 6 bases, with 10 bases remaining between them. CDR1 is SGHVS and CDR2 is FNYEAQ in the germline V gene. The CDR3 protein is CASSLGHASNEQFF. CDR3 in DNA: TGTGCCAGCAGCTTAGGCCATGCTAGCAATGAGCAGTTCTTC.

This sequence joins TRBV19 and TRBJ2-6; no clear D gene. This CDR3 comprises 16 residues. V lost 3 bases and J lost 0, with 9 bases in between. Per the germline V gene, CDR1 is LNHDA and CDR2 is SQIVND (reference sequence). In DNA form, the CDR3 reads TGTGCCAGTAGTATCTACGAGAACTCTGGGGCCAACGTCCTGACTTTC. It is translated as CASSIYENSGANVLTF.

The V call is TRBV6-5, the J call TRBJ1-5, with D unresolved. Per the germline V gene, CDR1 is MNHEY and CDR2 is SVGAGI. V lost 6 bases to trimming and J lost 1 base, with 7 bases between them. The CDR3 length is 13 residues. CDR3 protein: CASSQRSNQPQHF. CDR3 sequence (DNA): TGTGCCAGCAGCCAGAGGAGCAATCAGCCCCAGCATTTT.

The chain carries TRBV7-2 and TRBJ1-1, with 7 nucleotides matching TRBD1. The CDR3 length is 14 residues. Losses at the gene ends were 4 bases for V and 2 bases for J; bases not matched to a gene: 4. Germline lookup yields CDR1 SGHTA and CDR2 FQGNSA. The CDR3 is CASSSRTGNTEAFF. The CDR3 coding sequence is TGTGCCAGCAGCTCCAGGACAGGCAACACTGAAGCTTTCTTT.

The V call is TRBV10-1, the J call TRBJ1-1; 7 bases line up with TRBD1. The germline CDR1 and CDR2 sequences are WNHNN and SYGVQD (reference sequence). V trimming: 4 bases; J trimming: 1 base; junction bases outside the gene matches: 3. The CDR3 totals 14 residues. The CDR3, as DNA: TGCGCCAGCAGTGCGGACAGGAGGAACACTGAAGCTTTCTTT. Translation gives CASSADRRNTEAFF.

V usage is TRBV7-9 and J usage is TRBJ1-2; the D gene is possibly TRBD1 (6 bases). V was shortened by 5 bases and J by 4 bases, with 11 bases between the two germline ends. Germline CDR1 SEHNR, CDR2 FQNEAQ (reference sequence). The CDR3 runs 13 residues. The CDR3 DNA reads as TGTGCCAGCAGCCTTGGACAGCTCTATGGCTACACCTTC. It yields the protein CASSLGQLYGYTF.

About this clone itself: The sample contains more than one DNA sequence encoding this CDR3. V and J are TRBV7-6 and TRBJ1-2; TRBD1 agrees at 9 bases. With 4 bases clipped from V and 4 bases from J, the junction kept 1 base outside the gene matches. There are 13 residues in the CDR3. Germline V gene sequence: CDR1 SGHVS, CDR2 FNYEAQ. The CDR3 loop is CASSSTGGYGYTF. The CDR3 DNA reads TGTGCCAGCAGCTCGACAGGGGGCTATGGCTACACCTTC.

V is TRBV18 and J is TRBJ2-7; weak D call: TRBD1 (5 bases). The V gene lost 6 bases and the J gene lost 0 bases, with 6 bases spanning the gap. The CDR3 consists of 12 residues. Looked up from germline, CDR1 is KGHSH and CDR2 is LQKENI. CDR3 amino acids: CASSDSSYEQYF. In DNA form, the CDR3 reads TGTGCCAGCTCTGACAGCTCCTACGAGCAGTACTTC. The complete variable domain, with remaining parts taken from reference TRBV18 and TRBJ2-7, reads NAGVMQNPRHLVRRRGQEARLRCSPMKGHSHVYWYRQLPEEGLKFMVYLQKENIIDESGMPKERFSAEFPKEGPSILRIQQVVRGDSAAYFCASSDSSYEQYFGPGTRLTVT.

The chain recombines TRBV5-1 with TRBJ1-6; 11 positions match TRBD1. J gave up 5 bases and V 3 bases, and 1 base lay outside the gene matches. This CDR3 is 15 amino acids long. Germline V gene sequence: CDR1 SGHRS, CDR2 YFSETQ. The DNA for the CDR3 is TGCGCCAGCAGCTCGGGACAGGGGGATAATTCACCCCTCCACTTT. Residues: CASSSGQGDNSPLHF.

The chain joins TRBV5-4 to TRBJ2-2; possibly TRBD2 for D (5 bases). V shed 4 bases and J shed 4 bases, with 11 bases lying between them. Looked up from germline, CDR1 is SGHNT and CDR2 is YYREEE (reference sequence). CDR3 length equals 14 residues. CDR3 sequence (DNA): TGTGCCAGCAGCCTCGTGGCGGGCACCGGGGAGCTGTTTTTT. It yields the protein CASSLVAGTGELFF.

J is TRBJ2-5 and V is TRBV29-1; D is uncertain. With 5 bases removed from V and 5 bases from J, the gap between germline ends came to 9 bases. CDR1 is SQVTM and CDR2 is ANQGSEA in the germline V gene. This CDR3 is 11 amino acids long. As DNA, the CDR3 is TGCAGCGTTCGGGCGAGGGAGACCCAGTACTTC. This sequence encodes CSVRARETQYF.

This clone has a handful of counts. The chain employs TRBV6-5 and TRBJ1-5; perhaps TRBD1 as D (6 bases). The CDR3 has 13 residues. CDR1 and CDR2 (germline): MNHEY, SVGAGI. Trimming pared 7 bases from V and 4 bases from J, leaving 11 bases between. In DNA form, the CDR3 reads TGTGCCAGCAAAGGGGGGTTAAATCAGCCCCAGCATTTT. It specifies CASKGGLNQPQHF.

The chain links TRBV10-2 to TRBJ1-5; D is uncertain. Deletions cut 7 bases from V and 3 bases from J, with 7 bases between. Germline V gives CDR1 WSHSY, CDR2 SAAADI. This CDR3 spans 12 amino acids. DNA for the CDR3: TGCGCCAGCAATAGATACAATCAGCCCCAGCATTTT. This codes for CASNRYNQPQHF.

V gene TRBV7-9 combines with J gene TRBJ1-4; D may be TRBD1 (6 bases). CDR1 and CDR2 from the germline V gene are SEHNR and FQNEAQ (reference sequence). V dropped 2 bases and J dropped 6 bases, with 13 bases sitting between them. This CDR3 has 15 residues. The CDR3 loop is CASSLPTGTYEKLFF. DNA of the CDR3: TGTGCCAGCAGCTTACCGACAGGTACATATGAAAAACTGTTTTTT.

CDR3 amino acids: CASSYERQGGYEQYF. Written as DNA, the CDR3 is TGTGCCAGCAGTTACGAACGACAGGGAGGCTACGAGCAGTACTTC. The chain recombines TRBV6-6 with TRBJ2-7; possibly TRBD1 for D (7 bases). Trimming cost V 2 bases and J 3 bases, with 14 bases left between them. Germline loops: CDR1 MNHNY, CDR2 SVGAGI (reference sequence). The CDR3 covers 15 residues.

This clone was recorded a few times. The chain has TRBV12-5 and TRBJ2-7; no firm D call. The CDR3 spans 11 residues. CDR1 is LGHNT, CDR2 FRNRAP, per germline. V was clipped by 0 bases and J by 3 bases, with 0 bases between them. In DNA, the CDR3 is TGTGCTAGTGGTTTGGTCTACGAGCAGTACTTC. Protein sequence: CASGLVYEQYF. The whole variable domain, remainder taken from reference TRBV12-5 and TRBJ2-7, is DARVTQTPRHKVTEMGQEVTMRCQPILGHNTVFWYRQTMMQGLELLAYFRNRAPLDDSGMPKDRFSAEMPDATLATLKIQPSEPRDSAVYFCASGLVYEQYFGPGTRLTVT.

The genes are TRBV9 and TRBJ1-1; no reliable D call. The CDR3 runs 14 residues. Germline V gives CDR1 SGDLS, CDR2 YYNGEE. V lost 0 bases, J lost 1 base, and 7 bases lay in between. This CDR3 is CASSVATENTEAFF. The DNA of the CDR3 is TGTGCCAGCAGCGTAGCTACGGAGAACACTGAAGCTTTCTTT. Using reference TRBV9 and TRBJ1-1 for the parts outside the CDR3, the full variable domain is DSGVTQTPKHLITATGQRVTLRCSPRSGDLSVYWYQQSLDQGLQFLIQYYNGEERAKGNILERFSAQQFPDLHSELNLSSLELGDSALYFCASSVATENTEAFFGQGTRLTVV.

This clone was seen a single time. The V and J genes are TRBV11-2 and TRBJ2-7; tentatively, D is TRBD1 (6 bases). The CDR3 covers 12 residues. Germline CDR1 is SGHAT and CDR2 is FQNNGV. Between the trimmed V and J ends, which lost 5 bases and 3 bases, there was a span of 8 bases. In DNA, the CDR3 is TGTGCCAGCAGCCCACAGGGCTACGAGCAGTACTTC. Translated, it gives CASSPQGYEQYF.

V gene TRBV6-6 combines with J gene TRBJ1-2, with TRBD1 as a possible D gene (5 bases). The CDR3 consists of 14 residues. V dropped 7 bases and J dropped 2 bases, with 14 bases sitting between them. Germline lookup yields CDR1 MNHNY and CDR2 SVGAGI (reference sequence). This CDR3 is CASIRGAANYGYTF. CDR3 DNA sequence: TGTGCCAGCATCCGAGGGGCAGCGAACTATGGCTACACCTTC.

The V and J genes are TRBV7-6 and TRBJ2-3; 7 nucleotides match TRBD2. This CDR3 comprises 16 residues. Germline V CDR1 and CDR2: SGHVS, FNYEAQ. The V segment lost 2 bases and the J segment 4 bases; nucleotides outside the gene matches: 9. The CDR3 DNA follows: TGTGCCAGCAGCTTAATGGCGCGGGGGAGGTCAGATACGCAGTATTTT. Translated, it gives CASSLMARGRSDTQYF.

The chain is built from TRBV30 and TRBJ1-1, with a tentative D call TRBD1 (5 bases). The CDR3 spans 13 residues. V lost 0 bases to trimming and J lost 2 bases, with 7 bases between them. Looked up from germline, CDR1 is GTSNPN and CDR2 is SVGIG (reference sequence). The CDR3 protein is CAWSVQVNTEAFF. CDR3 DNA: TGTGCCTGGAGTGTACAGGTAAACACTGAAGCTTTCTTT.

The sample holds one count of this clone. This could be a read error, since a much larger clone is one nucleotide away. This chain links TRBV7-3 with TRBJ1-1; no firm D call. Between the trimmed V and J ends, which lost 1 base and 3 bases, there was a span of 6 bases. The CDR3 sequence is 13 residues long. CDR1 SGHTA and CDR2 FQGTGA come from the germline V gene. CDR3 loop: CASSLRRDTEAFF. In nucleotides, the CDR3 is TGTGCCAGCAGCTTAAGGCGGGACACTGAAGCTTTCTTT. The full variable domain, with the rest looked up from reference TRBV7-3 and TRBJ1-1, is GAGVSQTPSNKVTEKGKYVELRCDPISGHTALYWYRQSLGQGPEFLIYFQGTGAADDSGLPNDRFFAVRPEGSVSTLKIQRTERGDSAVYLCASSLRRDTEAFFGQGTRLTVV.

V is TRBV28 and J is TRBJ2-5; 10 bases align to TRBD2. This CDR3 has 15 amino acids. The junction had 6 bases not matched to a gene; V was cut back by 5 bases and J by 3 bases. Germline V lookup: CDR1 MDHEN, CDR2 SYDVKM. The CDR3, as DNA: TGTGCCAGCAGTCCCCTAGGACTAGCGGAAGAGACCCAGTACTTC. It yields the protein CASSPLGLAEETQYF. Full variable domain (rest looked up from reference TRBV28 and TRBJ2-5): DVKVTQSSRYLVKRTGEKVFLECVQDMDHENMFWYRQDPGLGLRLIYFSYDVKMKEKGDIPEGYSVSREKKERFSLILESASTNQTSMYLCASSPLGLAEETQYFGPGTRLLVL.

The V gene is TRBV6-5, the J gene TRBJ2-7, with 11 bases aligning to TRBD1. The CDR3 totals 15 residues. CDR1 and CDR2 (germline): MNHEY, SVGAGI. The J segment lost 6 bases and the V segment lost 2 bases, leaving 6 bases of the junction unmatched. CDR3 residues: CASSYRGQGAREQYF. The CDR3 DNA sequence: TGTGCCAGCAGTTACCGAGGACAGGGGGCGCGCGAGCAGTACTTC.

This clone was observed a single time. The chain joins TRBV7-2 to TRBJ2-7; weak D call: TRBD2 (5 bases). V shed 6 bases and J shed 0 bases, with 12 bases lying between them. Germline CDR1 is SGHTA and CDR2 is FQGNSA. The CDR3 totals 14 residues. CDR3 nucleotides: TGTGCCAGCAGTTCGGACTCGGTCTCCTACGAGCAGTACTTC. This gives the protein CASSSDSVSYEQYF.

The V and J genes are TRBV5-1 and TRBJ1-2; D is perhaps TRBD1 (5 bases). The length of the CDR3 is 14 residues. Germline CDR1 is SGHRS and CDR2 is YFSETQ. Between the trimmed V and J ends, which lost 0 bases and 2 bases, there was a span of 8 bases. DNA of the CDR3: TGCGCCAGCAGCTTGGGACAGATCAACTATGGCTACACCTTC. Amino acid sequence: CASSLGQINYGYTF.

The chain carries TRBV11-1 and TRBJ1-2; no clear D gene. Deletions cut 5 bases from V and 0 bases from J, with 13 bases between. CDR3 length: 15 residues. Germline values: CDR1 SGHAT, CDR2 FQDESV (reference sequence). The CDR3, as DNA: TGTGCCAGCAGCCCCCAGGAGATCGCTAACTATGGCTACACCTTC. Translating it yields CASSPQEIANYGYTF.

On this clone: Other nucleotide sequences from this sample produce the same CDR3. The rearrangement uses TRBV2 and TRBJ2-7; TRBD2 is a possible D gene (7 bases). The CDR3 length is 12 residues. V lost 8 bases to trimming and J lost 2 bases, with 10 bases between them. Germline lookup yields CDR1 SNHLY and CDR2 FYNNEI. CDR3 in DNA: TGTGCCAGCCGAGGGGGGGCCTACGAGCAGTACTTC. Its translation is CASRGGAYEQYF.

The chain is built from TRBV14 and TRBJ2-1; D is possibly TRBD1 or TRBD2 (5 bases each). CDR1 and CDR2 from the germline V gene are SGHDN and FVKESK. This CDR3 has 16 residues. Trimming stripped 3 bases from V and 2 bases from J, with 14 bases between. The CDR3 spells CASSQESGTPYNEQFF. CDR3 DNA: TGTGCCAGCAGCCAGGAGTCGGGGACCCCCTACAATGAGCAGTTCTTC.

The sample holds a few counts of this clone. The rearrangement joins TRBV7-3 to TRBJ2-7; D possibly corresponds to TRBD1 (8 bases). The CDR3 has 15 residues. Germline V gene data show CDR1 as SGHTA and CDR2 as FQGTGA. Trimming removed 4 bases at V and 8 bases at J, with 21 bases between. The CDR3: CASSSTPGGRGQQYF. The CDR3 DNA follows: TGTGCCAGCAGCTCAACCCCGGGAGGCAGGGGGCAGCAGTACTTC. Drawing the rest from reference TRBV7-3 and TRBJ2-7, the complete variable domain is GAGVSQTPSNKVTEKGKYVELRCDPISGHTALYWYRQSLGQGPEFLIYFQGTGAADDSGLPNDRFFAVRPEGSVSTLKIQRTERGDSAVYLCASSSTPGGRGQQYFGPGTRLTVT.

The J gene is TRBJ1-2, the V gene TRBV27; 9 bases are shared with TRBD1. The CDR3 contains 15 residues. The V and J ends lost 8 bases and 1 base, in that order; junction bases with no gene match: 8. In germline, CDR1 is MNHEY, CDR2 SMNVEV (reference sequence). CDR3: CASGRQGGFNYGYTF. The CDR3 nucleotides read TGTGCCAGCGGACGACAGGGGGGCTTTAACTATGGCTACACCTTC.

V and J are TRBV5-1 and TRBJ1-6; 7 nucleotides agree with TRBD1. The junction had 5 bases not matched to a gene; V was cut back by 1 base and J by 10 bases. Germline lookup yields CDR1 SGHRS and CDR2 YFSETQ. The CDR3 length is 14 residues. This CDR3 is CASSLIQGNSPLHF. The CDR3 DNA follows: TGCGCCAGCAGCTTGATACAGGGGAACTCACCCCTCCACTTT.